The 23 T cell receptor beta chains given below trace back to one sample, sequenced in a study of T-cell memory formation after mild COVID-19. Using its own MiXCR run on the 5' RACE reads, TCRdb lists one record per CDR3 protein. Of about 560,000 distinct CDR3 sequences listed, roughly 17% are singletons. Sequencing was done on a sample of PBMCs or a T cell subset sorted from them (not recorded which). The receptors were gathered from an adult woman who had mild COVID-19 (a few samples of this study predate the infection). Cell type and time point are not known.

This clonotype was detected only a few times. This CDR3 reads CSARVRAGETQYF. The DNA of the CDR3 is TGCAGTGCTAGAGTGAGGGCCGGGGAGACCCAGTACTTC. The J gene is TRBJ2-5, the V gene TRBV20-1; TRBD2 might be the D (5 bases). V was clipped by 1 base and J by 5 bases, with 11 bases between them. CDR3 length equals 13 residues. Germline CDR1 and CDR2: DFQATT and SNEGSKA (reference sequence).

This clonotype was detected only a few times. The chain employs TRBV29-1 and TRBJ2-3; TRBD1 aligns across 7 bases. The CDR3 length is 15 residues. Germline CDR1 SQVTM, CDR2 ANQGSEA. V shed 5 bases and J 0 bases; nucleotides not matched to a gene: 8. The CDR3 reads CSVSPGTASTDTQYF. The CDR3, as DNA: TGCAGCGTTTCGCCCGGGACAGCCAGCACAGATACGCAGTATTTT.

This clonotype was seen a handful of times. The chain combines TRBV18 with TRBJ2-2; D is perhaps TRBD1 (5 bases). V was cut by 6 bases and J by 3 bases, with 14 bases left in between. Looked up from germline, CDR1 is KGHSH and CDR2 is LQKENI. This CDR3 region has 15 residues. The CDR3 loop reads CASSTGQSDTGELFF. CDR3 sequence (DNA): TGTGCCAGCTCGACTGGACAATCGGACACCGGGGAGCTGTTTTTT.

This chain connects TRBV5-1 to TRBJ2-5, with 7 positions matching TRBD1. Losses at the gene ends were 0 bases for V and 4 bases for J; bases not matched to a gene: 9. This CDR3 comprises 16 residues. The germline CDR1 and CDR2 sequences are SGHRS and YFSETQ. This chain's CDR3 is CASSLAGDRGGETQYF. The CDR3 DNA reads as TGCGCCAGCAGCTTGGCAGGGGACAGAGGAGGAGAGACCCAGTACTTC. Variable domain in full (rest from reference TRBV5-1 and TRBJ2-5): KAGVTQTPRYLIKTRGQQVTLSCSPISGHRSVSWYQQTPGQGLQFLFEYFSETQRNKGNFPGRFSGRQFSNSRSEMNVSTLELGDSALYLCASSLAGDRGGETQYFGPGTRLLVL.

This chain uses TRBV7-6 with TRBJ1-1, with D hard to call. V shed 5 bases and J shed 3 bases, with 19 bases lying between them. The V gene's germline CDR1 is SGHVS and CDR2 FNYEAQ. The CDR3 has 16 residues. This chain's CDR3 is CASSIPFTRWYTEAFF. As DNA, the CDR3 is TGTGCCAGCAGCATCCCCTTTACTAGGTGGTACACTGAAGCTTTCTTT.

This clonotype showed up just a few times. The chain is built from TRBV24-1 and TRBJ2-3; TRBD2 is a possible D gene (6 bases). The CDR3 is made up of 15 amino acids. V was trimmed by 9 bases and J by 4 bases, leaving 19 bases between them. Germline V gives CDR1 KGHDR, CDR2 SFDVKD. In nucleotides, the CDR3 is TGTGCCACCGGTGGAAAAGGAGGGCGGGCAGATACGCAGTATTTT. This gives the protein CATGGKGGRADTQYF.

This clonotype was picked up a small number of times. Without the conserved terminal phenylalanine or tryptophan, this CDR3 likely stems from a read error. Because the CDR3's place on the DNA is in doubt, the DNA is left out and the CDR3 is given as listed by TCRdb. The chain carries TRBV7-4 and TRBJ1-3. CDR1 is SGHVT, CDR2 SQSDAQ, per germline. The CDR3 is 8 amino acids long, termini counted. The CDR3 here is CASSLSGV.

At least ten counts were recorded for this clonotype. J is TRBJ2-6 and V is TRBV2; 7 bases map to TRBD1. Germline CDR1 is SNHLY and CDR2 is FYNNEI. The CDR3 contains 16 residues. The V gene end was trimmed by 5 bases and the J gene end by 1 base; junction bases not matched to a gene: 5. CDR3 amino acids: CASSSDRSSGANVLTF. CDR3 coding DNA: TGTGCCAGCAGTTCGGACAGGTCGTCTGGGGCCAACGTCCTGACTTTC.

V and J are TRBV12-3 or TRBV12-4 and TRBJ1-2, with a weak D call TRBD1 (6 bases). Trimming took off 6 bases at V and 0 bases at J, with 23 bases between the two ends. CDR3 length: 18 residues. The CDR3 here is CASSIGPRWGPANYGYTF. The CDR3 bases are TGTGCCAGCAGCATAGGGCCCCGGTGGGGGCCAGCTAACTATGGCTACACCTTC.

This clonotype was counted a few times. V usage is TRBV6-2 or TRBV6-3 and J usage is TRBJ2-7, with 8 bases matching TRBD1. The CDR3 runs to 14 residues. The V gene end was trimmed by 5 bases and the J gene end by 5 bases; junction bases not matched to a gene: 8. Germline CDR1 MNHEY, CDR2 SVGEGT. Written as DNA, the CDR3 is TGTGCCAGCAGTCCGACAGGGGTAATCCACGAGCAGTACTTC. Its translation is CASSPTGVIHEQYF.

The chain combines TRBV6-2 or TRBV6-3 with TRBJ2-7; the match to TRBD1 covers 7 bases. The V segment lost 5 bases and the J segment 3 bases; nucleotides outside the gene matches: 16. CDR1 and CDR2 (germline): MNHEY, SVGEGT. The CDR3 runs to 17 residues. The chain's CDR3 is CASSQDGTAPFFYEQYF. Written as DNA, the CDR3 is TGTGCCAGCAGTCAGGATGGGACAGCCCCATTCTTCTACGAGCAGTACTTC.

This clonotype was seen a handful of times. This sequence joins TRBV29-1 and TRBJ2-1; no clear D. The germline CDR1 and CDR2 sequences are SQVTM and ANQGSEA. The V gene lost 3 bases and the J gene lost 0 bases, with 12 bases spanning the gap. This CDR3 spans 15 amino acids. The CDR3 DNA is TGCAGCGTTGATAAGAGACAAAGCTCCTACAATGAGCAGTTCTTC. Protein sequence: CSVDKRQSSYNEQFF.

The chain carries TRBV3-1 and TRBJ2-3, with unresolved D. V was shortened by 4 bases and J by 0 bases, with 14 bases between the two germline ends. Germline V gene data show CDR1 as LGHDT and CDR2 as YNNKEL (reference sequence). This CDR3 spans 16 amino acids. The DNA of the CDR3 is TGTGCCAGCAGCCGAGGACCCTCCGCTAGCACAGATACGCAGTATTTT. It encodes CASSRGPSASTDTQYF.

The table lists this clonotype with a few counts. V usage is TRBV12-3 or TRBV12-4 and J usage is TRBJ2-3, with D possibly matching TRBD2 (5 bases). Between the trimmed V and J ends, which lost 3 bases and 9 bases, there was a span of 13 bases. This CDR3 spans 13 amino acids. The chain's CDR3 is CASSFSSFGTQYF. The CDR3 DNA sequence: TGTGCCAGCAGTTTTTCTAGCTTCGGCACGCAGTATTTT.

The CDR3 nucleotides read TGTGCCAGTAGTATTATAACCGGGACACCTCAAGAGACCCAGTACTTC. It codes for CASSIITGTPQETQYF. This sequence joins TRBV19 and TRBJ2-5; D perhaps matches TRBD1 (6 bases). This CDR3 has 16 residues. The germline gives CDR1 LNHDA, CDR2 SQIVND (reference sequence). V was clipped by 3 bases and J by 2 bases, with 16 bases between them.

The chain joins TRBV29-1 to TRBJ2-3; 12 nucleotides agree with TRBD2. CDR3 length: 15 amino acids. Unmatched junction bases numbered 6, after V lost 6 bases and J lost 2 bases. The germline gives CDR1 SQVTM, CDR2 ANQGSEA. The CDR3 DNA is TGCAGCGTCGAGCTAGCGGGGGGGGACACAGATACGCAGTATTTT. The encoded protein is CSVELAGGDTDTQYF.

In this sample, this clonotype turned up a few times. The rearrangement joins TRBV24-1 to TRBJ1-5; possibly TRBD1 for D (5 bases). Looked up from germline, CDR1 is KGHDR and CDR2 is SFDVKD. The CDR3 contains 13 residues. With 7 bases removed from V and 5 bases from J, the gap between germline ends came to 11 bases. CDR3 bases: TGTGCCACCAGCCCGGGGGACGATCAGCCCCAGCATTTT. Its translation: CATSPGDDQPQHF.

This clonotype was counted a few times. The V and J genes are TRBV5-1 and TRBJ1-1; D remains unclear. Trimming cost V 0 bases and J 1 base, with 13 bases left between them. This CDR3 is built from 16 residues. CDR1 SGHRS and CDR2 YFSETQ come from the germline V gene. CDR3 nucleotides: TGCGCCAGCAGCTTGGTAATGAGGCCAGAGAACACTGAAGCTTTCTTT. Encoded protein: CASSLVMRPENTEAFF.

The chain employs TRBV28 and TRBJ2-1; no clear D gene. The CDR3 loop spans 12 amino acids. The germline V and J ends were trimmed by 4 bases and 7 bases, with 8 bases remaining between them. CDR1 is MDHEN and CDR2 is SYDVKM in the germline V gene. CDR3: CASSSPPNEQFF. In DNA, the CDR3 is TGTGCCAGCAGTTCCCCCCCGAATGAGCAGTTCTTC.

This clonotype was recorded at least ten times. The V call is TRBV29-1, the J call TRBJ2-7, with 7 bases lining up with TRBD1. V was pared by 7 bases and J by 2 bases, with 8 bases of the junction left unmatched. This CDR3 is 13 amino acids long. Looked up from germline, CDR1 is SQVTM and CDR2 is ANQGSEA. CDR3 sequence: CSELRDRAYEQYF. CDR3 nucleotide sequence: TGCAGCGAACTAAGGGACAGAGCCTACGAGCAGTACTTC.

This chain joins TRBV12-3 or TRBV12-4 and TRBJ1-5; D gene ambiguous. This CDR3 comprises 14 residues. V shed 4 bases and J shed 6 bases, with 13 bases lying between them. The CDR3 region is CASSYLQPRQPQHF. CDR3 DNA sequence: TGTGCCAGCAGTTATCTCCAACCACGTCAGCCCCAGCATTTT.

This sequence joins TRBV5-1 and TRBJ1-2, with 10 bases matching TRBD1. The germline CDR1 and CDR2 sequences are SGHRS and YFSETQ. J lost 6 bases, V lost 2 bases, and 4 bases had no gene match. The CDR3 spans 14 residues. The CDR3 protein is CASSFRTGGDGYTF. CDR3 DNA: TGCGCCAGCAGCTTCCGGACAGGGGGAGATGGCTACACCTTC.

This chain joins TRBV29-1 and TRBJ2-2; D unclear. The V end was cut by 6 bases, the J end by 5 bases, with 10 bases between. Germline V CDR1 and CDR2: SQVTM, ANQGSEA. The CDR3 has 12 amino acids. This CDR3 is CSVTGPTGELFF. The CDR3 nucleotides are TGCAGCGTAACCGGCCCAACCGGGGAGCTGTTTTTT.